What follows are 12 T cell receptor beta chains derived from one specimen sequenced in a study of radiotherapy plus CTLA-4 blockade in lung cancer. The method was immunoSEQ multiplex PCR; TCRdb's version includes in-frame clones alone and lacks a portion of them. The sample includes fewer than 70,000 clones, 79% of them seen just once. This specimen consisted of peripheral blood, obtained from a patient treated with radiotherapy plus ipilimumab. Source of these receptors: a human donor with non-small cell lung cancer who had a complete response to radiotherapy plus ipilimumab.

The V and J genes are TRBV7-9 and TRBJ1-5; unclear D gene. This CDR3 has 14 amino acids. The germline V gene encodes CDR1 SEHNR and CDR2 FQNEAQ (reference sequence). V was shortened by 1 base and J by 6 bases, with 10 bases between the two germline ends. CDR3 DNA: TGTGCCAGCAGCTTAGGGCAGGCGGGTCAGCCCCAGCATTTT. It codes for CASSLGQAGQPQHF.

The chain joins TRBV7-6 to TRBJ1-1; a weak D match, TRBD1 (5 bases). CDR3 length: 14 residues. Deletions cut 5 bases from V and 3 bases from J, with 13 bases between. Germline CDR1 is SGHVS and CDR2 is FNYEAQ. The CDR3 spells CASSRWGLDTEAFF. The CDR3 DNA sequence: TGTGCCAGCAGCCGTTGGGGCCTCGACACTGAAGCTTTCTTT.

The V call is TRBV6-5, the J call TRBJ2-7, with D perhaps given as TRBD1 or TRBD2 (5 bases each). The CDR3 consists of 15 residues. V lost 6 bases, J lost 3 bases, and 18 bases lay in between. Germline V gene data show CDR1 as MNHEY and CDR2 as SVGAGI. Here the CDR3 DNA reads TGTGCCAGCAGGGCCGGGACCGACGGTGGCTACGAGCAGTACGTC. This sequence encodes CASRAGTDGGYEQYV.

This clone was seen only a few times. The V and J genes are TRBV6-4 and TRBJ2-3; D is perhaps TRBD1 (5 bases). Trimming shortened V by 3 bases and J by 4 bases, and 11 bases separated the two germline ends. Germline V gives CDR1 MRHNA, CDR2 SNTAGT. This CDR3 spans 14 amino acids. In nucleotides, the CDR3 is TGTGCCAGCAGTGAGTCGGACAATTCAGATACGCAGTATTTT. Translated, it gives CASSESDNSDTQYF.

In DNA, the CDR3 is TGCGCCAGCAGCTTGGACACAGGGGAAGAGACCCAGTACTTC. It encodes CASSLDTGEETQYF. This chain links TRBV5-1 with TRBJ2-5; 7 nucleotides match TRBD1. Germline V gives CDR1 SGHRS, CDR2 YFSETQ. V dropped 0 bases and J dropped 3; count of bases not matched to a gene: 2. The CDR3 runs to 14 residues.

The chain links TRBV5-1 to TRBJ2-1; the match to TRBD2 covers 9 bases. Germline V gives CDR1 SGHRS, CDR2 YFSETQ. V lost 4 bases to trimming and J lost 4 bases; unmatched junction nucleotides: 6. The CDR3 spans 15 residues. CDR3 nucleotides: TGCGCCAGCAGCCCACGGACTAGCGCGTACAATGAGCAGTTCTTC. Its protein product is CASSPRTSAYNEQFF.

CDR3 sequence: CAWSRGQGIFAGHREPEAFF. The CDR3 DNA sequence: TGTGCCTGGAGTAGGGGACAGGGGATTTTCGCCGGTCATCGGGAGCCTGAAGCTTTCTTT. The chain recombines TRBV30 with TRBJ1-1; 10 bases match TRBD1. V dropped 2 bases and J dropped 6; count of bases not matched to a gene: 24. The CDR3 covers 20 residues. Looked up from germline, CDR1 is GTSNPN and CDR2 is SVGIG (reference sequence). The full variable domain, completed using reference TRBV30 and TRBJ1-1, is SQTIHQWPATLVQPVGSPLSLECTVEGTSNPNLYWYRQAAGRGLQLLFYSVGIGQISSEVPQNLSASRPQDRQFILSSKKLLLSDSGFYLCAWSRGQGIFAGHREPEAFFGQGTRLTVV.

V and J are TRBV27 and TRBJ2-2; either TRBD1 or TRBD2 may supply D (5 bases each). There are 16 residues in the CDR3. With 5 bases removed from V and 3 bases from J, the gap between germline ends came to 16 bases. Germline lookup yields CDR1 MNHEY and CDR2 SMNVEV (reference sequence). CDR3 sequence reads: CASSPRDGWYTGELFF. CDR3 DNA sequence: TGTGCCAGCAGTCCCCGGGACGGTTGGTACACCGGGGAGCTGTTTTTT.

This chain joins TRBV7-8 and TRBJ2-7; no firm D call. Germline CDR1 SGHVS, CDR2 FQNEAQ. The CDR3 length is 15 residues. Trimming took 1 base from V and 5 from J, leaving 15 bases between them. The CDR3 DNA follows: TGTGCCAGCAGCTTAGGGGCTGATCGGTCCCACGAGCAGTACTTC. Protein sequence: CASSLGADRSHEQYF.

This clone has only a few counts. V usage is TRBV19 and J usage is TRBJ2-2; TRBD1 aligns across 8 bases. The germline gives CDR1 LNHDA, CDR2 SQIVND (reference sequence). The CDR3 has 15 amino acids. J gave up 5 bases and V 3 bases, and 5 bases lay outside the gene matches. The CDR3 region is CASSIGTGGTGELFF. The CDR3 region has the DNA TGTGCCAGTAGTATTGGGACAGGAGGAACCGGGGAGCTGTTTTTT.

The gene calls are TRBV15 and TRBJ1-4, with TRBD1 matching over 8 bases. This CDR3 has 17 residues. CDR1 and CDR2 (germline): LNHNV, YYDKDF (reference sequence). The ends lost 3 bases at V and 5 bases at J; junction bases unmatched: 11. The CDR3 DNA follows: TGTGCCACCAGCAGTGCAGGGGGCGGGATTCTCAATGAAAAACTGTTTTTT. Protein sequence: CATSSAGGGILNEKLFF.

The rearrangement uses TRBV9 and TRBJ2-3; unclear D gene. Germline V gives CDR1 SGDLS, CDR2 YYNGEE. CDR3 length equals 14 residues. The V gene lost 3 bases and the J gene lost 0 bases, with 8 bases spanning the gap. The CDR3 sequence is CASSALSSTDTQYF. CDR3 in DNA: TGTGCCAGCAGCGCACTTTCTAGCACAGATACGCAGTATTTT.